The 2 T cell receptor beta chains below all came from one sample that was sequenced in a study of T cell responses to AZD1222 COVID-19 vaccine. Generated by immunoSEQ multiplex PCR, the TCRdb table keeps only in-frame clones and is missing some. The sample holds some 180,000 clones, around nine tenths seen once. The sequencing used peripheral blood, collected 28 days after the second dose of the MenACWY control vaccine. Receptors originate from an adult who received the MenACWY meningococcal vaccine as a control.

The genes are TRBV7-2 and TRBJ1-5; D unresolved. The V end was cut by 2 bases, the J end by 5 bases, with 7 bases between. Germline V gives CDR1 SGHTA, CDR2 FQGNSA. CDR3 length: 13 amino acids. The CDR3 reads CASSLKGDQPQHF. CDR3 bases: TGTGCCAGCAGCTTAAAGGGTGATCAGCCCCAGCATTTT. The full variable domain, rest sourced from reference TRBV7-2 and TRBJ1-5, is GAGVSQSPSNKVTEKGKDVELRCDPISGHTALYWYRQSLGQGLEFLIYFQGNSAPDKSGLPSDRFSAERTGGSVSTLTIQRTQQEDSAVYLCASSLKGDQPQHFGDGTRLSIL.

This chain connects TRBV2 to TRBJ2-7; 7 bases map to TRBD2. Germline CDR1 is SNHLY and CDR2 is FYNNEI. J lost 3 bases, V lost 8 bases, and 13 bases had no gene match. This CDR3 is built from 15 residues. The CDR3 spells CASRLVAGAGYEQYF. The CDR3 DNA is TGTGCCAGCCGGTTAGTGGCGGGAGCTGGCTACGAGCAGTACTTC.